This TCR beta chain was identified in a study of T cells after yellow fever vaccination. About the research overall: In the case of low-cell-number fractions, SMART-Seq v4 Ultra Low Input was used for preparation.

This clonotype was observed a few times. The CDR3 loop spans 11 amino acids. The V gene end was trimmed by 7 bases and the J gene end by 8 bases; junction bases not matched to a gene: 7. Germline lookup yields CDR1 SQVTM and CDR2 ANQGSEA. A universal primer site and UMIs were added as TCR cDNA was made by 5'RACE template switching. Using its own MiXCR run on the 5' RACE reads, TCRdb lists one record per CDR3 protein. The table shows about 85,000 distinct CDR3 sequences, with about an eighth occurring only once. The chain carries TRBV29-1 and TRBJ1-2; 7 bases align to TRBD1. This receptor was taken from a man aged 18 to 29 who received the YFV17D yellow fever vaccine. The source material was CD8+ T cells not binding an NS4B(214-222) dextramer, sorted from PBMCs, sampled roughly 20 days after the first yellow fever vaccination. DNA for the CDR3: TGCAGCGCACCGACAGGGCAGGGCTACACCTTC. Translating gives CSAPTGQGYTF.